One and the same sample provided the 24 T cell receptor beta chains below, sequenced in a study of blood T cell repertoires in COVID-19 (TCRdb year 2020). Receptor amplification or capture employed the immunoSEQ multiplex PCR assay. Sourced from immuneACCESS, this table was stored by TCRdb with only in-frame sequences that have V and J called. A share of the clones is absent; for the studies checked, an unresolved V gene accounts for under half, and the remainder has no known explanation. The sample table contains 160,000 or so clones; only one count was recorded for around 81% of them. Of the sample, more than 9.5% falls within the top ten clones. The specimen sequenced was peripheral blood. The receptor set was obtained from a man aged 55 to 70 with active or convalescent COVID-19.

The chain's CDR3 is CATSRPRQGAGKNIQYF. The CDR3 DNA follows: TGTGCCACCAGCAGGCCCCGCCAGGGGGCAGGCAAAAACATTCAGTACTTC. This sequence joins TRBV15 and TRBJ2-4, with 8 bases aligning to TRBD1. Germline values: CDR1 LNHNV, CDR2 YYDKDF (reference sequence). V gave up 3 bases and J gave up 3 bases; unmatched junction bases: 10. The length of the CDR3 is 17 residues.

This clone was counted only a few times. The chain uses TRBV2 and TRBJ1-5; D may be TRBD1 (5 bases). Germline CDR1 SNHLY, CDR2 FYNNEI. Trimming left V 6 bases short and J 1 base short, with 13 bases between. The CDR3 covers 15 residues. CDR3 nucleotides: TGTGCCAGCAGGGAGGGGTCGTCGAGCAATCAGCCCCAGCATTTT. Protein product: CASREGSSSNQPQHF. Variable domain in full (rest from reference TRBV2 and TRBJ1-5): EPEVTQTPSHQVTQMGQEVILRCVPISNHLYFYWYRQILGQKVEFLVSFYNNEISEKSEIFDDQFSVERPDGSNFTLKIRSTKLEDSAMYFCASREGSSSNQPQHFGDGTRLSIL.

This chain connects TRBV5-4 to TRBJ2-7; D is undetermined. Germline V gives CDR1 SGHNT, CDR2 YYREEE (reference sequence). V lost 0 bases to trimming and J lost 3 bases, with 10 bases between them. The CDR3 runs to 14 residues. The CDR3 DNA is TGTGCCAGCAGCTTGGACGGTCCAAACTACGAGCAGTACTTC. Amino acid sequence: CASSLDGPNYEQYF.

The chain employs TRBV14 and TRBJ1-1, with 9 bases that match TRBD1. This CDR3 is 13 amino acids long. V trimming: 4 bases; J trimming: 12 bases; junction bases outside the gene matches: 9. CDR1 is SGHDN, CDR2 FVKESK, per germline. The CDR3 sequence: CASSLGQGYIPFF. In nucleotides, the CDR3 is TGTGCCAGCAGCCTCGGACAGGGGTACATTCCTTTCTTT.

This chain joins TRBV4-2 and TRBJ1-1, with 8 bases that match TRBD1. The CDR3 loop spans 16 amino acids. The trim removed 3 bases at V and 4 bases at J, leaving 10 bases unmatched. Germline CDR1 is LGHNA and CDR2 is YNFKEQ. CDR3 nucleotides: TGTGCCAGCAGCCACCCAGGATGGGGACAGGCCACTGAAGCTTTCTTT. This gives the protein CASSHPGWGQATEAFF.

Here the CDR3 reads CASSLGTGPPTGANVLTF. Written as DNA, the CDR3 is TGTGCCAGCAGTCTCGGGACAGGACCCCCCACTGGGGCCAACGTCCTGACTTTC. The rearrangement joins TRBV6-6 to TRBJ2-6; 8 bases fit TRBD1. V lost 5 bases and J lost 2; bases outside the gene matches: 11. This CDR3 contains 18 residues. Germline CDR1 reads MNHNY; CDR2 reads SVGAGI (reference sequence).

CDR3 DNA sequence: TGCGCCAGCAGCCATCTTCCCGGCAGGGGTGGAGAGACCCAGTACTTC. This sequence encodes CASSHLPGRGGETQYF. V gene TRBV4-1 combines with J gene TRBJ2-5; possibly TRBD1 for D (6 bases). Germline V CDR1 and CDR2: MGHRA, YSYEKL. This CDR3 is built from 16 residues. Between the trimmed V and J ends, which lost 3 bases and 4 bases, there was a span of 18 bases.

V gene TRBV18 combines with J gene TRBJ1-2, with D tentatively TRBD1 (5 bases). V was clipped by 6 bases and J by 4 bases, with 18 bases between them. This CDR3 has 15 amino acids. Germline V gives CDR1 KGHSH, CDR2 LQKENI. CDR3 loop: CASSPTEPRRYGYTF. DNA of the CDR3: TGTGCCAGCTCGCCGACAGAGCCCAGACGCTATGGCTACACCTTC.

The chain uses TRBV29-1 and TRBJ1-4; 7 nucleotides align to TRBD1. The CDR3 contains 12 residues. V was pared by 3 bases and J by 8 bases, with 3 bases of the junction left unmatched. Germline V CDR1 and CDR2: SQVTM, ANQGSEA. The CDR3 nucleotides are TGCAGCGTTGATGAGACAGGGGAAAAACTGTTTTTT. Residues: CSVDETGEKLFF.

The chain carries TRBV27 and TRBJ2-3, with 8 bases lining up with TRBD1. Germline V gene sequence: CDR1 MNHEY, CDR2 SMNVEV (reference sequence). After removal of 7 bases from V and 0 bases from J, the junction contained 12 bases not matched to a gene. The length of the CDR3 is 17 residues. CDR3 sequence: CASTAGGGIYSTDTQYF. CDR3 nucleotide sequence: TGTGCCAGCACCGCAGGGGGCGGGATATATAGCACAGATACGCAGTATTTT.

The chain recombines TRBV11-2 with TRBJ1-2; no firm D call. The CDR3 has 13 residues. Germline loops: CDR1 SGHAT, CDR2 FQNNGV. The germline V and J ends were trimmed by 4 bases and 8 bases, with 14 bases remaining between them. The CDR3 loop reads CASSSPQGRGYTF. CDR3 DNA sequence: TGTGCCAGCAGCTCTCCACAAGGGAGAGGCTACACCTTC.

J is TRBJ1-3 and V is TRBV4-1, with 11 nucleotides matching TRBD1. Trimming cost V 4 bases and J 4 bases; bases outside gene matches: 6. Germline CDR1 and CDR2: MGHRA and YSYEKL. The length of the CDR3 is 16 residues. The CDR3 DNA follows: TGCGCCAGCAGCCTATCGGACAGGGGGCTCGGAAACACCATATATTTT. Protein: CASSLSDRGLGNTIYF.

The CDR3 sequence is CASSPAQGSYEQYF. The DNA for the CDR3 is TGTGCCAGCAGCCCCGCGCAGGGTTCCTACGAGCAGTACTTC. This chain links TRBV7-9 with TRBJ2-7, with D tentatively TRBD1 (5 bases). Germline V lookup: CDR1 SEHNR, CDR2 FQNEAQ (reference sequence). The V end lost 5 bases, the J end lost 1 base, and 12 bases lay between the germline ends. The CDR3 totals 14 residues.

The rearrangement joins TRBV19 to TRBJ1-5, with 7 bases fitting TRBD1. The J segment lost 0 bases and the V segment lost 4 bases, leaving 6 bases of the junction unmatched. The CDR3 contains 16 residues. Germline CDR1 and CDR2: LNHDA and SQIVND (reference sequence). The CDR3 reads CASSNRDSSSNQPQHF. CDR3 sequence (DNA): TGTGCCAGTAGTAACCGGGACAGTTCTAGCAATCAGCCCCAGCATTTT.

The chain links TRBV12-3 or TRBV12-4 to TRBJ1-5; D unresolved. V gave up 1 base and J gave up 8 bases, with 6 bases separating them. The CDR3 length is 12 residues. CDR3 in DNA: TGTGCCAGCAGTTTAGAGCGGGAGCCCCAGCATTTT. Amino acids: CASSLEREPQHF.

The chain uses TRBV11-3 and TRBJ2-1, with D possibly matching TRBD2 (5 bases). Germline lookup yields CDR1 SGHNT and CDR2 YENEEA. This CDR3 has 14 amino acids. V was clipped by 5 bases and J by 9 bases, with 17 bases between them. CDR3 nucleotides: TGTGCCAGCAGCCCCGGCGGGCCGTTTGCTGAGCAGTTCTTC. Amino acids: CASSPGGPFAEQFF.

The CDR3 region has the DNA TGTGCCATCACCCGGGACAGCAGCTATGGCTACACCTTC. Protein: CAITRDSSYGYTF. The chain carries TRBV10-3 and TRBJ1-2; TRBD1 matches 7 bases. This CDR3 is built from 13 residues. With 7 bases clipped from V and 4 bases from J, the junction kept 6 bases outside the gene matches. The germline V gene encodes CDR1 ENHRY and CDR2 SYGVKD.

This clone was detected once. J is TRBJ1-6 and V is TRBV5-1, with 8 bases fitting TRBD1. Trimming at V came to 2 bases and at J to 6 bases, leaving 4 bases not matched to a gene. The CDR3 contains 15 residues. The germline gives CDR1 SGHRS, CDR2 YFSETQ. The CDR3 reads CASSFRTGTNSPLHF. CDR3 in DNA: TGCGCCAGCAGCTTCCGGACAGGGACTAATTCACCCCTCCACTTT.

In this sample, this clone turned up once. This chain joins TRBV3-1 (or the pseudogene TRBV3-2) and TRBJ2-1, with 9 bases aligning to TRBD1. This CDR3 comprises 19 residues. V trimming: 4 bases; J trimming: 0 bases; junction bases outside the gene matches: 13. Germline CDR1 is LGHDT and CDR2 is YNNKEL (reference sequence). CDR3 in amino acids: CASSPVPGQGKSSYNEQFF. In DNA form, the CDR3 reads TGTGCCAGCAGCCCTGTCCCGGGACAGGGTAAGAGCTCCTACAATGAGCAGTTCTTC.

In the case of this clone: One junction end disagrees with the germline gene, perhaps due to a read error. The gene calls are TRBV6-5 and TRBJ2-1, with 15 positions matching TRBD2. Germline V gives CDR1 MNHEY, CDR2 SVGAGI. This CDR3 contains 13 residues. The CDR3 here is CASRGLAGGGVLF. As DNA, the CDR3 is TGTGCCAGCAGGGGACTAGCGGGAGGAGGGGTTCTCTTC.

The chain combines TRBV27 with TRBJ2-1; D is undetermined. V lost 6 bases to trimming and J lost 6 bases, with 21 bases between them. This CDR3 spans 16 amino acids. Germline lookup yields CDR1 MNHEY and CDR2 SMNVEV (reference sequence). The CDR3 reads CASSPMGLPAPNEQFF. CDR3 nucleotide sequence: TGTGCCAGCAGCCCGATGGGCCTACCCGCCCCCAATGAGCAGTTCTTC.

This clone was found a few times. The gene calls are TRBV6-5 and TRBJ2-2, with TRBD1 matching 9 bases. The CDR3 runs to 14 residues. Unmatched junction bases numbered 5, after V lost 7 bases and J lost 5 bases. Germline V gives CDR1 MNHEY, CDR2 SVGAGI. CDR3 in amino acids: CASNRDRATGELFF. Here the CDR3 DNA reads TGTGCCAGCAATCGGGACAGGGCTACCGGGGAGCTGTTTTTT.

The chain joins TRBV27 to TRBJ2-3, with 8 bases lining up with TRBD2. Germline lookup yields CDR1 MNHEY and CDR2 SMNVEV (reference sequence). The CDR3 loop spans 15 amino acids. Losses at the gene ends were 3 bases for V and 3 bases for J; bases not matched to a gene: 5. The CDR3 DNA follows: TGTGCCAGCAGTTTGGGCGGGAGGCTGACAGATACGCAGTATTTT. Translating gives CASSLGGRLTDTQYF.

V usage is TRBV6-5 and J usage is TRBJ2-3; D not resolved. CDR3 length: 14 residues. V was clipped by 7 bases and J by 6 bases, with 17 bases between them. Germline loops: CDR1 MNHEY, CDR2 SVGAGI. Here the CDR3 reads CASIPRLTSDTQYF. CDR3 DNA sequence: TGTGCCAGCATCCCTAGACTGACCTCGGATACGCAGTATTTT.